The 9 T cell receptor beta chains in this list originate from one sample, sequenced in a study of T cell responses to AZD1222 COVID-19 vaccine. Data came from immunoSEQ multiplex PCR; TCRdb stores just in-frame clones and leaves some out. The sample shows about 140,000 clones, around 94% of them seen only once. Here the sequenced sample was peripheral blood, taken after recovery from COVID-19. These receptors all stem from an adult who had recovered from COVID-19.

The rearrangement joins TRBV27 to TRBJ2-1, with 12 bases lining up with TRBD2. Germline trimming cut 9 bases from V and 4 bases from J; bases unmatched to any gene: 10. Germline V gene data show CDR1 as MNHEY and CDR2 as SMNVEV (reference sequence). The CDR3 contains 16 residues. CDR3 DNA sequence: TGTGCCAGTCAACTAGCGGGAGGAGAGACGTACAATGAGCAGTTCTTC. Its protein product is CASQLAGGETYNEQFF.

In this sample, this clone turned up once. The chain carries TRBV9 and TRBJ2-1; 8 positions agree with TRBD2. The CDR3 runs 16 residues. Germline trimming cut 1 base from V and 8 bases from J; bases unmatched to any gene: 11. Germline CDR1 SGDLS, CDR2 YYNGEE. The CDR3 here is CASSVKLAVSSHEQFF. The DNA of the CDR3 is TGTGCCAGCAGCGTAAAACTAGCGGTGAGCTCGCATGAGCAGTTCTTC. The full variable domain, completed using reference TRBV9 and TRBJ2-1, is DSGVTQTPKHLITATGQRVTLRCSPRSGDLSVYWYQQSLDQGLQFLIQYYNGEERAKGNILERFSAQQFPDLHSELNLSSLELGDSALYFCASSVKLAVSSHEQFFGPGTRLTVL.

This clone came up once. The gene calls are TRBV5-6 and TRBJ2-7; the match to TRBD2 covers 7 bases. The CDR3 is 14 residues long. Germline V gene data show CDR1 as SGHDT and CDR2 as YYEEEE. The junction had 7 bases not matched to a gene; V was cut back by 4 bases and J by 3 bases. As DNA, the CDR3 is TGTGCCAGCAGCCCGGGCGGGGGTAGCTACGAGCAGTACTTC. This encodes CASSPGGGSYEQYF. Supplemented by reference TRBV5-6 and TRBJ2-7, the full variable domain reads DAGVTQSPTHLIKTRGQQVTLRCSPKSGHDTVSWYQQALGQGPQFIFQYYEEEERQRGNFPDRFSGHQFPNYSSELNVNALLLGDSALYLCASSPGGGSYEQYFGPGTRLTVT.

The V and J genes are TRBV4-1 and TRBJ2-4; D may correspond to TRBD1 or TRBD2 (5 bases each). V lost 4 bases to trimming and J lost 9 bases, with 16 bases between them. Looked up from germline, CDR1 is MGHRA and CDR2 is YSYEKL. The CDR3 is 14 amino acids. CDR3 sequence: CASSPGTANGIQYF. The DNA for the CDR3 is TGCGCCAGCAGCCCGGGGACCGCGAACGGCATTCAGTACTTC.

The chain carries TRBV9 and TRBJ2-1, with 15 positions matching TRBD2. This CDR3 contains 18 residues. The germline V gene has CDR1 SGDLS and CDR2 YYNGEE. Trimming cost V 0 bases and J 7 bases; bases outside gene matches: 8. The CDR3 loop is CASSVAPGLAGGPNEQFF. CDR3 coding DNA: TGTGCCAGCAGCGTAGCTCCGGGACTAGCGGGAGGACCTAATGAGCAGTTCTTC.

This rearrangement joins TRBV7-2 to TRBJ2-7; D may be TRBD1 (6 bases). The V end lost 3 bases, the J end lost 2 bases, and 14 bases lay between the germline ends. The germline CDR1 and CDR2 sequences are SGHTA and FQGNSA. This CDR3 contains 15 residues. CDR3 DNA sequence: TGTGCCAGCAGCTTCTCCGGACAGAGAACCTACGAGCAGTACTTC. Translated, it gives CASSFSGQRTYEQYF.

The chain has TRBV7-2 and TRBJ2-3; TRBD1 aligns across 8 bases. The CDR3 is 16 residues long. Trimming at V came to 2 bases and at J to 4 bases, leaving 8 bases not matched to a gene. Germline V gene sequence: CDR1 SGHTA, CDR2 FQGNSA. CDR3 bases: TGTGCCAGCAGCTTAACCGGGACAGGAGTGCCAGATACGCAGTATTTT. Amino acids: CASSLTGTGVPDTQYF.

This rearrangement joins TRBV10-3 to TRBJ2-3; D possibly uses TRBD1 or TRBD2 (5 bases each). The germline V gene has CDR1 ENHRY and CDR2 SYGVKD. This CDR3 has 14 amino acids. Trimming stripped 11 bases from V and 3 bases from J, with 18 bases between. Written as DNA, the CDR3 is TGTGCCGTCACCAGTGGGGGAAAGACAGATACGCAGTATTTT. This sequence encodes CAVTSGGKTDTQYF.

V usage is TRBV11-2 and J usage is TRBJ2-7, with D perhaps TRBD1 or TRBD2 (5 bases each). The CDR3 is made up of 14 amino acids. Deletions cut 7 bases from V and 2 bases from J, with 15 bases between. Germline assignment: CDR1 SGHAT and CDR2 FQNNGV. This CDR3 is CASTRGAEAYEQYF. The CDR3 region has the DNA TGTGCCAGCACCCGAGGGGCAGAAGCCTACGAGCAGTACTTC.